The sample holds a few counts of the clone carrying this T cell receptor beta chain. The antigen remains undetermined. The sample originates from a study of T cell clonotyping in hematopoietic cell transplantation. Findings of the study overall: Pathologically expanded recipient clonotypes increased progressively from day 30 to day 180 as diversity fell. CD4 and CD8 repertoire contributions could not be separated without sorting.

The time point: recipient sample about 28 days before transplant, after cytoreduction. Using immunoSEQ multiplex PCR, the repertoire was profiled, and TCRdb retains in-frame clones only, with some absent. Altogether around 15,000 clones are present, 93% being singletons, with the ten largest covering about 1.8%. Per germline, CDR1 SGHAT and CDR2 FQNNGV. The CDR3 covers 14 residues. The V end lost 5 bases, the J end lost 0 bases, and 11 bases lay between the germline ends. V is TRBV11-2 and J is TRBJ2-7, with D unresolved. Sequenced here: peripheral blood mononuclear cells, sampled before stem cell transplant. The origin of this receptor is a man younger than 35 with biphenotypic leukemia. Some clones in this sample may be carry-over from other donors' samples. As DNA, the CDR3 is TGTGCCAGCAGCCAGACATTTCCCTCCTACGAGCAGTACTTC. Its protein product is CASSQTFPSYEQYF.